Shown below are 19 T cell receptor beta chains from a single sample sequenced in a study of blood T cell repertoires in COVID-19 (dated by TCRdb to about 2020). Libraries were constructed by the immunoSEQ multiplex PCR assay. TCRdb limited this immuneACCESS table to in-frame rearrangements with V and J called. A share of clones is missing; checked studies link under half to unresolved V genes, and the rest is unexplained. In this sample the table shows 90,000 to 150,000 clones, 85% to 90% of which occur a single time. The leading ten clones occupy about a tenth of the sample. The sequenced sample consisted of peripheral blood. The receptor set was obtained from a man aged 80 or over with acute or convalescent COVID-19.

This chain joins TRBV27 and TRBJ2-1; D unclear. Germline CDR1 reads MNHEY; CDR2 reads SMNVEV (reference sequence). This CDR3 is 11 amino acids long. Trimming pared 6 bases from V and 4 bases from J, leaving 4 bases between. As DNA, the CDR3 is TGTGCCAGCAGCTTGTACAATGAGCAGTTCTTC. Amino acid sequence: CASSLYNEQFF.

The chain couples TRBV5-5 to TRBJ1-5; 9 bases fit TRBD1. CDR1 and CDR2 from the germline V gene are SGHKS and YYEKEE (reference sequence). This CDR3 comprises 15 residues. Germline trimming cut 0 bases from V and 7 bases from J; bases unmatched to any gene: 5. CDR3 region: CASSLGDRAGQPQHF. In DNA, the CDR3 is TGTGCCAGCAGCTTGGGGGACAGGGCGGGACAGCCCCAGCATTTT. Full variable domain (outside the CDR3, taken from reference TRBV5-5 and TRBJ1-5): DAGVTQSPTHLIKTRGQQVTLRCSPISGHKSVSWYQQVLGQGPQFIFQYYEKEERGRGNFPDRFSARQFPNYSSELNVNALLLGDSALYLCASSLGDRAGQPQHFGDGTRLSIL.

V usage is TRBV6-5 and J usage is TRBJ1-5; 7 bases are a match to TRBD1. CDR1 is MNHEY and CDR2 is SVGAGI in the germline V gene. V trimming: 6 bases; J trimming: 3 bases; junction bases outside the gene matches: 5. The CDR3 spans 14 residues. CDR3 bases: TGTGCCAGCAGGGCCGGACAGGTCAATCAGCCCCAGCATTTT. Its translation is CASRAGQVNQPQHF.

The chain links TRBV9 to TRBJ1-6; D is ambiguous. The CDR3 covers 14 residues. V was pared by 1 base and J by 6 bases, with 8 bases between. Germline V gene lookup returns CDR1 SGDLS and CDR2 YYNGEE. The CDR3 reads CASSVNTRNSPLHF. The CDR3, as DNA: TGTGCCAGCAGCGTAAACACCCGTAATTCACCCCTCCACTTT.

V gene TRBV13 combines with J gene TRBJ2-3; D possibly corresponds to TRBD2 (5 bases). This CDR3 has 15 amino acids. V gave up 5 bases and J gave up 4 bases, with 16 bases separating them. In germline, CDR1 is PRHDT, CDR2 FYEKMQ (reference sequence). The CDR3 DNA sequence: TGTGCCAGCAGCCTCCGGGCAACCGGGGCAGATACGCAGTATTTT. Amino acid sequence: CASSLRATGADTQYF.

The V call is TRBV4-1, the J call TRBJ2-7; 7 bases agree with TRBD1. The germline gives CDR1 MGHRA, CDR2 YSYEKL. This CDR3 contains 15 residues. Trimming at V came to 2 bases and at J to 0 bases, leaving 4 bases not matched to a gene. This CDR3 is CASSQTGTASYEQYF. Here the CDR3 DNA reads TGCGCCAGCAGCCAAACGGGGACAGCCTCCTACGAGCAGTACTTC.

V is TRBV15 and J is TRBJ1-6; 9 positions agree with TRBD1. This CDR3 contains 17 residues. Germline CDR1 reads LNHNV; CDR2 reads YYDKDF (reference sequence). V lost 0 bases, J lost 6 bases, and 6 bases stayed unmatched. CDR3 protein: CATSRDFGQGLNSPLHF. The CDR3 DNA reads as TGTGCCACCAGCAGAGATTTCGGACAGGGGCTTAATTCACCCCTCCACTTT.

The CDR3 bases are TGTGCCAGCGCACGTCCCGGTGGTGGAAACACCATATATTTT. It specifies CASARPGGGNTIYF. This rearrangement joins TRBV28 to TRBJ1-3; D ambiguous. This CDR3 is built from 14 residues. Deletions cut 8 bases from V and 3 bases from J, with 14 bases between. Germline V gene sequence: CDR1 MDHEN, CDR2 SYDVKM. Filled out from reference TRBV28 and TRBJ1-3, the complete variable domain reads DVKVTQSSRYLVKRTGEKVFLECVQDMDHENMFWYRQDPGLGLRLIYFSYDVKMKEKGDIPEGYSVSREKKERFSLILESASTNQTSMYLCASARPGGGNTIYFGEGSWLTVV.

The chain uses TRBV7-9 and TRBJ1-2; D is perhaps TRBD1 (5 bases). CDR1 and CDR2 (germline): SEHNR, FQNEAQ (reference sequence). V dropped 5 bases and J dropped 7 bases, with 14 bases sitting between them. CDR3 size: 13 residues. CDR3 region: CASSATLGGGYTF. CDR3 DNA: TGTGCCAGCAGCGCCACTCTGGGGGGTGGCTACACCTTC.

This clone was observed once. Here the CDR3 reads CASSTGQVGGYTF. In DNA form, the CDR3 reads TGTGCCAGCAGCACCGGACAGGTCGGAGGCTACACCTTC. V usage is TRBV7-9 and J usage is TRBJ1-2, with 7 bases aligning to TRBD1. Germline V gene data show CDR1 as SEHNR and CDR2 as FQNEAQ (reference sequence). The CDR3 covers 13 residues. V was clipped by 5 bases and J by 8 bases; unmatched bases: 8.

The V call is TRBV2, the J call TRBJ2-7; TRBD1 agrees at 8 bases. This CDR3 is 14 amino acids long. With 6 bases clipped from V and 5 bases from J, the junction kept 9 bases outside the gene matches. Germline V gene lookup returns CDR1 SNHLY and CDR2 FYNNEI. The CDR3 DNA reads TGTGCCAGCAGCGATGGCGCAGGGGGCCACGAGCAGTACTTC. Translating gives CASSDGAGGHEQYF. The full variable domain, with the rest looked up from reference TRBV2 and TRBJ2-7, is EPEVTQTPSHQVTQMGQEVILRCVPISNHLYFYWYRQILGQKVEFLVSFYNNEISEKSEIFDDQFSVERPDGSNFTLKIRSTKLEDSAMYFCASSDGAGGHEQYFGPGTRLTVT.

This chain joins TRBV5-6 and TRBJ1-2; 8 bases agree with TRBD1. CDR1 and CDR2 (germline): SGHDT, YYEEEE. The CDR3 consists of 12 residues. With 3 bases clipped from V and 9 bases from J, the junction kept 4 bases outside the gene matches. The DNA for the CDR3 is TGTGCCAGCAGCTCAGGGGGCAGGAGCTACACCTTC. Protein: CASSSGGRSYTF. Full variable domain (missing parts from reference TRBV5-6 and TRBJ1-2): DAGVTQSPTHLIKTRGQQVTLRCSPKSGHDTVSWYQQALGQGPQFIFQYYEEEERQRGNFPDRFSGHQFPNYSSELNVNALLLGDSALYLCASSSGGRSYTFGSGTRLTVV.

In its sample, this clone was seen once. This chain connects TRBV9 to TRBJ2-2; 10 bases are shared with TRBD2. The length of the CDR3 is 15 residues. CDR1 is SGDLS, CDR2 YYNGEE, per germline. The V segment lost 6 bases and the J segment 4 bases; nucleotides outside the gene matches: 6. The CDR3 nucleotides read TGTGCCAGCACAATCGGGACTAGCGTCACCGGGGAGCTGTTTTTT. Encoded protein: CASTIGTSVTGELFF.

The chain couples TRBV4-3 to TRBJ1-1, with D possibly matching TRBD1 (6 bases). Germline V gene data show CDR1 as LGHNA and CDR2 as YSLEER. Trimming pared 4 bases from V and 11 bases from J, leaving 23 bases between. The CDR3 spans 15 residues. The CDR3 reads CASSPSLTGSQDAFF. Here the CDR3 DNA reads TGCGCCAGCAGCCCTTCCTTGACAGGATCCCAGGATGCTTTCTTT.

V and J are TRBV4-1 and TRBJ2-5, with TRBD2 as a possible D gene (6 bases). The CDR3 covers 16 residues. Germline values: CDR1 MGHRA, CDR2 YSYEKL. V dropped 9 bases and J dropped 1 base, with 21 bases sitting between them. The CDR3 is CASAKEGLQPQETQYF. CDR3 nucleotides: TGCGCCAGTGCCAAGGAGGGGCTCCAGCCCCAAGAGACCCAGTACTTC.

The chain carries TRBV4-1 and TRBJ1-3; D is undetermined. The CDR3 runs 16 residues. Trimming cost V 1 base and J 0 bases, with 10 bases left between them. Germline values: CDR1 MGHRA, CDR2 YSYEKL. The CDR3 DNA is TGCGCCAGCAGCCAAGGTATCAGTATCTCTGGAAACACCATATATTTT. Protein: CASSQGISISGNTIYF.

This rearrangement joins TRBV29-1 to TRBJ1-4, with D tentatively TRBD1 (5 bases). Per the germline V gene, CDR1 is SQVTM and CDR2 is ANQGSEA. The CDR3 totals 14 residues. The V gene lost 7 bases and the J gene lost 8 bases, with 20 bases spanning the gap. CDR3: CSAQKTDKPEKLFF. CDR3 DNA sequence: TGCAGCGCACAAAAGACAGATAAGCCCGAAAAACTGTTTTTT.

J is TRBJ1-1 and V is TRBV7-2; TRBD1 aligns across 7 bases. V gave up 2 bases and J gave up 3 bases; unmatched junction bases: 6. The CDR3 has 15 residues. CDR1 and CDR2 (germline): SGHTA, FQGNSA. The CDR3 region is CASSLPTGVDTEAFF. The DNA of the CDR3 is TGTGCCAGCAGCTTACCTACAGGGGTCGACACTGAAGCTTTCTTT.

The rearrangement uses TRBV18 and TRBJ2-1; 9 nucleotides match TRBD1. The CDR3 runs to 15 residues. V gave up 0 bases and J gave up 6 bases; unmatched junction bases: 3. The V gene's germline CDR1 is KGHSH and CDR2 LQKENI. The CDR3 spells CASSPPGQGFNEQFF. As DNA, the CDR3 is TGTGCCAGCTCACCACCGGGACAGGGATTCAATGAGCAGTTCTTC. Full variable domain (rest looked up from reference TRBV18 and TRBJ2-1): NAGVMQNPRHLVRRRGQEARLRCSPMKGHSHVYWYRQLPEEGLKFMVYLQKENIIDESGMPKERFSAEFPKEGPSILRIQQVVRGDSAAYFCASSPPGQGFNEQFFGPGTRLTVL.